These 21 T cell receptor beta chains were sequenced from one sample in a study of shared clonotypes between healthy human individuals. Measured with immunoSEQ multiplex PCR; TCRdb has only the in-frame clones, and not every one. This sample has roughly 700,000 clones, with about 74% found just once. The sequenced sample consisted of memory CD4+ T cells sorted from blood. Subset reported: CD45RA-negative fraction. The receptor source for this set is a woman aged 25 to 39 in good health.

Comment on this clone: The sample contains more than one DNA sequence encoding this CDR3. The chain couples TRBV5-1 to TRBJ1-4; D might be TRBD1 (5 bases). This CDR3 region has 14 residues. Trimming stripped 0 bases from V and 7 bases from J, with 10 bases between. The germline gives CDR1 SGHRS, CDR2 YFSETQ. CDR3 in amino acids: CASSLEGVGEKLFF. As DNA, the CDR3 is TGCGCCAGCAGCTTGGAAGGGGTTGGTGAAAAACTGTTTTTT.

This clone was counted between two and nine times. The chain couples TRBV7-2 to TRBJ1-3; tentative D call: TRBD1 (6 bases). The germline V gene has CDR1 SGHTA and CDR2 FQGNSA. The ends were cut back, 6 bases at V and 2 bases at J, with 20 bases in the middle. CDR3 length equals 17 residues. As DNA, the CDR3 is TGTGCCAGCAGATCAAACCCAGGACAGTTTACTGGAAACACCATATATTTT. Its protein is CASRSNPGQFTGNTIYF.

This clone was observed at least ten times. In DNA, the CDR3 is TGCGCCAGCAGCCCGGGGGACCGGGACACTTCCGAGCAGTACTTC. Translated: CASSPGDRDTSEQYF. This chain links TRBV5-1 with TRBJ2-7, with D tentatively TRBD1 or TRBD2 (6 bases each). Germline loops: CDR1 SGHRS, CDR2 YFSETQ. This CDR3 region has 15 residues. Between the trimmed V and J ends, which lost 4 bases and 6 bases, there was a span of 20 bases.

The V gene is TRBV27, the J gene TRBJ1-5; the D is unclear. CDR3 size: 15 residues. Germline CDR1 reads MNHEY; CDR2 reads SMNVEV (reference sequence). With 0 bases removed from V and 1 base from J, the gap between germline ends came to 7 bases. CDR3 sequence (DNA): TGTGCCAGCAGTTTATCGACGGGGAGCAATCAGCCCCAGCATTTT. This codes for CASSLSTGSNQPQHF.

This clone showed up just a few times. The genes are TRBV6-1 and TRBJ2-6; TRBD1 might be the D (6 bases). This CDR3 has 17 residues. The V and J ends lost 3 bases and 0 bases respectively, with 12 bases between them. Germline CDR1 MNHNS, CDR2 SASEGT. The CDR3 sequence: CASSDPSQGSGANVLTF. The CDR3 DNA reads TGTGCCAGCAGTGATCCTTCACAGGGCTCTGGGGCCAACGTCCTGACTTTC.

Comments on this clone: A single base separates this from a much larger clone, so it may be a read error. This sample includes further DNA sequences coding for the same CDR3. This chain joins TRBV5-1 and TRBJ2-3, with D perhaps TRBD1 (6 bases). Germline-derived CDR1 and CDR2 are SGHRS and YFSETQ. The CDR3 is made up of 14 amino acids. Trimming took 4 bases from V and 0 from J, leaving 9 bases between them. This chain's CDR3 is CASSLGQSTDTQYF. CDR3 nucleotides: TGCGCCAGCAGCCTCGGACAGAGCACAGATACGCAGTATTTT. Filled out from reference TRBV5-1 and TRBJ2-3, the complete variable domain reads KAGVTQTPRYLIKTRGQQVTLSCSPISGHRSVSWYQQTPGQGLQFLFEYFSETQRNKGNFPGRFSGRQFSNSRSEMNVSTLELGDSALYLCASSLGQSTDTQYFGPGTRLTVL.

The chain's CDR3 is CASSPGSGNSGANVLTF. The CDR3 DNA is TGTGCCAGCAGCCCCGGCTCGGGAAACTCTGGGGCCAACGTCCTGACTTTC. The chain recombines TRBV11-3 with TRBJ2-6, with D possibly being TRBD2 (5 bases). The germline V gene encodes CDR1 SGHNT and CDR2 YENEEA. The CDR3 is made up of 17 amino acids. Trimming took off 5 bases at V and 0 bases at J, with 14 bases between the two ends. The full variable domain, rest sourced from reference TRBV11-3 and TRBJ2-6, is EAGVVQSPRYKIIEKKQPVAFWCNPISGHNTLYWYLQNLGQGPELLIRYENEEAVDDSQLPKDRFSAERLKGVDSTLKIQPAELGDSAVYLCASSPGSGNSGANVLTFGAGSRLTVL.

This chain joins TRBV30 and TRBJ1-3, with D possibly TRBD1 on 5 matching bases. Germline V lookup: CDR1 GTSNPN, CDR2 SVGIG (reference sequence). V was pared by 0 bases and J by 4 bases, with 13 bases between. The CDR3 length is 15 residues. In nucleotides, the CDR3 is TGTGCCTGGAGTGTACCCAGGGCGTCGGGAAACACCATATATTTT. As protein: CAWSVPRASGNTIYF.

In its sample, this clone was seen many times. The chain has TRBV11-3 and TRBJ1-3; D unresolved. V shed 2 bases and J shed 0 bases, with 14 bases lying between them. Per germline, CDR1 SGHNT and CDR2 YENEEA. The CDR3 extends over 17 amino acids. CDR3 sequence reads: CASSLPGNSRSGNTIYF. The DNA of the CDR3 is TGTGCCAGCAGCTTACCCGGGAACAGTCGCTCTGGAAACACCATATATTTT.

The chain links TRBV7-3 to TRBJ2-7, with 7 bases identical to TRBD2. In germline, CDR1 is SGHTA, CDR2 FQGTGA. The CDR3 is 15 amino acids. V lost 4 bases to trimming and J lost 9 bases; unmatched junction nucleotides: 15. The CDR3 region is CASSSGAGPTHGQYF. Written as DNA, the CDR3 is TGTGCCAGCAGCTCGGGAGCGGGGCCTACCCACGGGCAGTACTTC.

The CDR3 sequence is CASSSWDRHATDTQYF. CDR3 coding DNA: TGTGCCAGTAGTTCCTGGGACCGACATGCCACAGATACGCAGTATTTT. The chain uses TRBV19 and TRBJ2-3; perhaps D is TRBD1 or TRBD2 (5 bases each). There are 16 residues in the CDR3. CDR1 and CDR2 from the germline V gene are LNHDA and SQIVND (reference sequence). Trimming stripped 5 bases from V and 2 bases from J, with 17 bases between.

The chain links TRBV7-9 to TRBJ1-1; D is unresolved. The V and J ends lost 2 bases and 1 base respectively, with 8 bases between them. This CDR3 region has 14 residues. Germline V gene sequence: CDR1 SEHNR, CDR2 FQNEAQ (reference sequence). CDR3 loop: CASSLNNRNTEAFF. The DNA of the CDR3 is TGTGCCAGCAGCTTAAACAACCGGAACACTGAAGCTTTCTTT.

This rearrangement joins TRBV7-8 to TRBJ2-2, with D perhaps being TRBD1 or TRBD2 (5 bases each). Germline V CDR1 and CDR2: SGHVS, FQNEAQ. The ends were cut back, 5 bases at V and 5 bases at J, with 15 bases in the middle. The CDR3 contains 15 residues. The CDR3 DNA sequence: TGTGCCAGCAGCGGTGGGGGAATAGGGACCGGGGAGCTGTTTTTT. Its translation is CASSGGGIGTGELFF. The variable domain in full, with the rest retrieved from reference TRBV7-8 and TRBJ2-2, is GAGVSQSPRYKVAKRGQDVALRCDPISGHVSLFWYQQALGQGPEFLTYFQNEAQLDKSGLPSDRFFAERPEGSVSTLKIQRTQQEDSAVYLCASSGGGIGTGELFFGEGSRLTVL.

The chain links TRBV2 to TRBJ2-6; tentatively, D is TRBD1 (5 bases). This CDR3 is built from 14 residues. Looked up from germline, CDR1 is SNHLY and CDR2 is FYNNEI. With 1 base removed from V and 8 bases from J, the gap between germline ends came to 9 bases. CDR3 in DNA: TGTGCCAGCAGTGAAGGGCAGGGCCCCAACGTCCTGACTTTC. It yields the protein CASSEGQGPNVLTF. Looking up the rest from reference TRBV2 and TRBJ2-6 gives the full variable domain: EPEVTQTPSHQVTQMGQEVILRCVPISNHLYFYWYRQILGQKVEFLVSFYNNEISEKSEIFDDQFSVERPDGSNFTLKIRSTKLEDSAMYFCASSEGQGPNVLTFGAGSRLTVL.

The gene calls are TRBV5-6 and TRBJ2-2; TRBD2 might be the D (5 bases). CDR1 and CDR2 from the germline V gene are SGHDT and YYEEEE. The V end lost 4 bases, the J end lost 7 bases, and 11 bases lay between the germline ends. The CDR3 sequence is 13 residues long. Here the CDR3 DNA reads TGTGCCAGCAGCCCTTTGGGAGTCGGGGAGCTGTTTTTT. Translated, it gives CASSPLGVGELFF. The full variable domain, rest sourced from reference TRBV5-6 and TRBJ2-2, is DAGVTQSPTHLIKTRGQQVTLRCSPKSGHDTVSWYQQALGQGPQFIFQYYEEEERQRGNFPDRFSGHQFPNYSSELNVNALLLGDSALYLCASSPLGVGELFFGEGSRLTVL.

The rearrangement joins TRBV13 to TRBJ2-3, with 11 bases that match TRBD2. V gave up 0 bases and J gave up 4 bases; unmatched junction bases: 3. From germline, CDR1 is PRHDT and CDR2 FYEKMQ (reference sequence). The CDR3 length is 16 residues. The CDR3 loop is CASSLGRGLAADTQYF. The CDR3 DNA reads TGTGCCAGCAGCTTAGGTCGGGGACTAGCGGCAGATACGCAGTATTTT.

The chain carries TRBV18 and TRBJ2-6; D gene uncertain. The CDR3 is 14 residues long. With 3 bases removed from V and 3 bases from J, the gap between germline ends came to 6 bases. In germline, CDR1 is KGHSH, CDR2 LQKENI. CDR3 residues: CASSPNLGANVLTF. CDR3 DNA sequence: TGTGCCAGCTCACCCAACCTTGGGGCCAACGTCCTGACTTTC. The whole variable domain, filled in from reference TRBV18 and TRBJ2-6, reads NAGVMQNPRHLVRRRGQEARLRCSPMKGHSHVYWYRQLPEEGLKFMVYLQKENIIDESGMPKERFSAEFPKEGPSILRIQQVVRGDSAAYFCASSPNLGANVLTFGAGSRLTVL.

This sequence joins TRBV15 and TRBJ2-1; D is undetermined. CDR1 LNHNV and CDR2 YYDKDF come from the germline V gene (reference sequence). The CDR3 contains 18 residues. V lost 0 bases to trimming and J lost 1 base, with 16 bases between them. CDR3 residues: CATSRDQWNSSSYNEQFF. In DNA form, the CDR3 reads TGTGCCACCAGCAGAGATCAGTGGAATTCGTCTTCCTACAATGAGCAGTTCTTC.

This chain joins TRBV10-1 and TRBJ2-2; D is undetermined. Germline V gene sequence: CDR1 WNHNN, CDR2 SYGVQD (reference sequence). Between the trimmed V and J ends, which lost 7 bases and 4 bases, there was a span of 13 bases. The CDR3 sequence is 14 residues long. The DNA for the CDR3 is TGCGCCAGCACAGGTCCAGGACGCACCGGGGAGCTGTTTTTT. This gives the protein CASTGPGRTGELFF.

The rearrangement links TRBV10-3 to TRBJ1-2, with D perhaps matching TRBD1 (5 bases). V was pared by 6 bases and J by 8 bases, with 16 bases between. Germline V gene sequence: CDR1 ENHRY, CDR2 SYGVKD. CDR3 size: 13 residues. CDR3 sequence reads: CAIRFREGDGYTF. Written as DNA, the CDR3 is TGTGCCATCAGATTCAGGGAGGGTGACGGCTACACCTTC.

The chain links TRBV5-4 to TRBJ2-7; maybe TRBD2 (6 bases). The CDR3 spans 16 residues. Trimming pared 0 bases from V and 1 base from J, leaving 14 bases between. Per germline, CDR1 SGHNT and CDR2 YYREEE (reference sequence). CDR3 protein: CASSLAGGVSSYEQYF. CDR3 nucleotide sequence: TGTGCCAGCAGCTTGGCCGGAGGGGTTTCTTCCTACGAGCAGTACTTC.